This note documents a single TCR beta chain sequence. Its antigen is unknown. Base quality data are lacking; no much larger clone is found one base away. TCRbeta CDR3 regions were amplified from genomic DNA using the immunoSEQ Assay, a bias-controlled multiplex PCR. Per the source publication's procedure: The number of nucleated cells in each sample was estimated from the amplification of reference gene primers within the assay. Sequence reads were collapsed and filtered to measure the absolute abundance of every unique TCRbeta CDR3 rearrangement. For each sample, productive Simpson clonality was calculated as the square root of Simpson's diversity index over productive rearrangements. In its TCRdb copy, this immuneACCESS table keeps in-frame sequences only and misses some clones. Where compared with another copy, unresolved V genes explain less than half of these, and the others have no known cause. Clone size and V and J calls were adopted from that table, with D and trimming inferred from the DNA. In all, the sample holds roughly 380,000 clones, and 85% of those were seen once. About 3.6% of the sample is taken by the ten largest.

These data come from a study of blood T cell repertoires in COVID-19 (dated by TCRdb to 2018 to 2020). Regarding the study in general: Collaborator samples came from the United States, Italy and Spain and covered acute and convalescent phases of COVID-19. The material from the prospective study consisted of cDNA or gDNA derived from T cells, B-cell-depleted T cells, or PBMCs. The dataset comprised deeply sampled blood TCRbeta repertoires from subjects exposed to, actively infected with, or recovered from COVID-19. The repertoires were released in a freely available public database meant as a resource for research on the immune response to SARS-CoV-2. The samples were drawn from two sources: the first 160 participants of the ongoing ImmuneRACE study, and over 1,000 subjects contributed by 6 global collaborators. Nearly every sample came with metadata listing a de-identified subject ID, COVID-19 status, age in years and sex. Where available, HLA class I and class II types were taken from metadata supplied by the sample provider and were not determined by assay-based typing.

The paper as a whole reports these results and caveats: The quantity of clinical and demographic metadata differed by source and by participant and was supplied without curation.

Each collaborating institution followed its own protocols to collect whole blood in K2EDTA tubes. For TCRbeta analysis, collaborators shipped samples in one of three forms: frozen whole blood, isolated PBMCs, or DNA extracted from either of those sample types. Sample: peripheral blood. The clonotype was recovered from a woman under 30 with acute or convalescent COVID-19.

The CDR3 has the sequence CATSEYGSYEQYF. The nucleotide sequence is given as TGTGCCACCAGTGAATACGGGAGTTACGAGCAGTACTTC. The chain couples TRBV24-1 to TRBJ2-7; a weak D assignment points to TRBD2 (6 bases agree). The junction shows trimming of 4 bases on V and 4 bases on J, plus 10 bases between the germline ends. From the cysteine through the phenylalanine, the CDR3 covers 13 amino acids. This entry keeps only the CDR3 DNA: 39 bases, framed from base 1. For CDR1 and CDR2, the germline V gene lists KGHDR and SFDVKD.